These 14 T cell receptor beta chains originate from one sample sequenced in a study of blood T cell repertoires in COVID-19. The data were produced by immunoSEQ multiplex PCR, yet TCRdb's version contains in-frame clones alone and is incomplete. The sample records 25,000 to 35,000 clones, about 92% being singletons. The material sequenced was peripheral blood. These receptors came from a woman between 70 and 85 years old with COVID-19, enrolled during active disease.

This chain's CDR3 is CASSFSAQGGGKLFF. The DNA for the CDR3 is TGTGCCAGCAGCTTTTCCGCCCAGGGTGGTGGAAAACTGTTTTTT. The chain employs TRBV7-9 and TRBJ1-4, with a weak D call TRBD1 (5 bases). V lost 3 bases to trimming and J lost 10 bases, with 18 bases between them. The CDR3 length is 15 residues. Germline V gene data show CDR1 as SEHNR and CDR2 as FQNEAQ (reference sequence). Using reference TRBV7-9 and TRBJ1-4 for the parts outside the CDR3, the full variable domain is DTGVSQNPRHKITKRGQNVTFRCDPISEHNRLYWYRQTLGQGPEFLTYFQNEAQLEKSRLLSDRFSAERPKGSFSTLEIQRTEQGDSAMYLCASSFSAQGGGKLFFGSGTQLSVL.

This clone appeared a single time. The V call is TRBV6-5, the J call TRBJ2-2; no clear D gene. The CDR3 runs to 12 residues. Deletions cut 5 bases from V and 8 bases from J, with 9 bases between. Germline V gene data show CDR1 as MNHEY and CDR2 as SVGAGI. The CDR3 protein is CASSLPEGELFF. In DNA form, the CDR3 reads TGTGCCAGCAGTCTCCCGGAGGGGGAGCTGTTTTTT.

The V gene is TRBV12-3 or TRBV12-4, the J gene TRBJ1-5; tentative D call: TRBD1 (6 bases). Trimming took 2 bases from V and 5 from J, leaving 7 bases between them. This CDR3 spans 13 amino acids. The CDR3 here is CASSLTGYQPQHF. Here the CDR3 DNA reads TGTGCCAGCAGTTTAACAGGGTATCAGCCCCAGCATTTT.

This sequence joins TRBV7-2 and TRBJ2-7, with D perhaps matching TRBD1 (5 bases). This CDR3 has 14 amino acids. With 3 bases removed from V and 4 bases from J, the gap between germline ends came to 13 bases. CDR1 is SGHTA and CDR2 is FQGNSA in the germline V gene. CDR3 residues: CASSFGLGVYEQYF. CDR3 DNA: TGTGCCAGCAGCTTTGGCCTAGGGGTGTACGAGCAGTACTTC. Using reference TRBV7-2 and TRBJ2-7 for the parts outside the CDR3, the full variable domain is GAGVSQSPSNKVTEKGKDVELRCDPISGHTALYWYRQSLGQGLEFLIYFQGNSAPDKSGLPSDRFSAERTGGSVSTLTIQRTQQEDSAVYLCASSFGLGVYEQYFGPGTRLTVT.

The rearrangement joins TRBV7-9 to TRBJ1-1; 9 bases match TRBD1. The CDR3 sequence is 14 residues long. Germline CDR1 is SEHNR and CDR2 is FQNEAQ (reference sequence). Germline trimming cut 0 bases from V and 10 bases from J; bases unmatched to any gene: 6. CDR3 sequence (DNA): TGTGCCAGCAGCTTAGCCCGGGACAGGGATCGAGCTTTCTTT. Residues: CASSLARDRDRAFF.

V gene TRBV4-1 combines with J gene TRBJ2-3; 9 bases line up with TRBD2. Looked up from germline, CDR1 is MGHRA and CDR2 is YSYEKL. The CDR3 length is 17 residues. With V trimmed by 3 bases and J by 0 bases, 7 bases remained unmatched. In DNA form, the CDR3 reads TGCGCCAGCAGCCAGGGACTAGCCTACTCTAGCACAGATACGCAGTATTTT. It codes for CASSQGLAYSSTDTQYF.

The chain carries TRBV5-4 and TRBJ2-5; the D is unclear. The CDR3 loop spans 13 amino acids. Trimming left V 0 bases short and J 3 bases short, with 6 bases between. Looked up from germline, CDR1 is SGHNT and CDR2 is YYREEE (reference sequence). This CDR3 is CASSLVTEETQYF. The DNA for the CDR3 is TGTGCCAGCAGCTTGGTAACAGAAGAGACCCAGTACTTC. Full variable domain (outside the CDR3, taken from reference TRBV5-4 and TRBJ2-5): ETGVTQSPTHLIKTRGQQVTLRCSSQSGHNTVSWYQQALGQGPQFIFQYYREEENGRGNFPPRFSGLQFPNYSSELNVNALELDDSALYLCASSLVTEETQYFGPGTRLLVL.

This chain connects TRBV7-9 to TRBJ1-1; no clear D. The CDR3 length is 17 residues. Between the trimmed V and J ends, which lost 0 bases and 2 bases, there was a span of 16 bases. CDR1 is SEHNR, CDR2 FQNEAQ, per germline (reference sequence). The CDR3: CASSLARFGKINTEAFF. The CDR3 DNA reads as TGTGCCAGCAGCTTAGCGCGTTTCGGGAAGATTAACACTGAAGCTTTCTTT.

V is TRBV27 and J is TRBJ1-1; D perhaps matches TRBD1 (5 bases). With 5 bases removed from V and 2 bases from J, the gap between germline ends came to 15 bases. The length of the CDR3 is 15 residues. Germline values: CDR1 MNHEY, CDR2 SMNVEV (reference sequence). The CDR3 sequence is CASSPHGGYNTEAFF. As DNA, the CDR3 is TGTGCCAGCAGTCCCCACGGGGGTTACAACACTGAAGCTTTCTTT.

V is TRBV28 and J is TRBJ1-5; D is uncertain. The CDR3 totals 15 residues. The germline V gene has CDR1 MDHEN and CDR2 SYDVKM. Trimming removed 3 bases at V and 7 bases at J, with 16 bases between. The chain's CDR3 is CASSFPNFGVQPQHF. CDR3 DNA: TGTGCCAGCAGTTTTCCGAATTTCGGTGTCCAGCCCCAGCATTTT.

J is TRBJ1-6 and V is TRBV6-1; 9 bases match TRBD1. The CDR3 contains 17 residues. CDR1 MNHNS and CDR2 SASEGT come from the germline V gene. J was trimmed by 10 bases and V by 1 base; bases with no gene match: 11. CDR3 in amino acids: CASSEVPWDRVSSPLHF. The CDR3 DNA reads TGTGCCAGCAGTGAAGTCCCATGGGACAGGGTTAGCTCACCCCTCCACTTT.

The chain recombines TRBV5-6 with TRBJ1-2, with a weak D call TRBD1 (6 bases). Germline CDR1 SGHDT, CDR2 YYEEEE. The CDR3 runs to 14 residues. The V end lost 2 bases, the J end lost 3 bases, and 11 bases lay between the germline ends. The CDR3 is CASSFAGADYGYTF. Written as DNA, the CDR3 is TGTGCCAGCAGCTTTGCAGGGGCCGACTATGGCTACACCTTC.

This chain links TRBV3-1 (or the pseudogene TRBV3-2) with TRBJ1-1; 8 nucleotides line up with TRBD1. Trimming took 1 base from V and 3 from J; bases not matched to a gene: 4. This CDR3 region has 15 residues. Per the germline V gene, CDR1 is LGHDT and CDR2 is YNNKEL (reference sequence). CDR3 loop: CASSQVGTGDTEAFF. The CDR3 bases are TGTGCCAGCAGCCAAGTCGGGACAGGTGACACTGAAGCTTTCTTT.

The rearrangement links TRBV3-1 (or the pseudogene TRBV3-2) to TRBJ1-3, with 8 bases fitting TRBD1. Trimming at V came to 0 bases and at J to 0 bases, leaving 4 bases not matched to a gene. Germline CDR1 LGHDT, CDR2 YNNKEL (reference sequence). The CDR3 runs to 17 residues. The CDR3 sequence is CASSQDTGGSSGNTIYF. In DNA, the CDR3 is TGTGCCAGCAGCCAAGATACAGGGGGGAGCTCTGGAAACACCATATATTTT.